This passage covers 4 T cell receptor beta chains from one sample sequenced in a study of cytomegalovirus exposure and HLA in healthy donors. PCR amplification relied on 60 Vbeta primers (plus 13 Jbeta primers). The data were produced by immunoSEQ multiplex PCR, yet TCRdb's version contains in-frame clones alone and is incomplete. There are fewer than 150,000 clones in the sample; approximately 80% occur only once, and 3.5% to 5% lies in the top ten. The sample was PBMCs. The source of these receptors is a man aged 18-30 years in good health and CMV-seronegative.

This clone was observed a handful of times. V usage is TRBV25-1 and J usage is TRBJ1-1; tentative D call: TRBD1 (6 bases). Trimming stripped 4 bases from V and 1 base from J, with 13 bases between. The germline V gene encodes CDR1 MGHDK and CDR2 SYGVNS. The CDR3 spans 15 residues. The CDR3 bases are TGTGCCAGCAGTGGACACTTAGGGGGGAACACTGAAGCTTTCTTT. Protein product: CASSGHLGGNTEAFF.

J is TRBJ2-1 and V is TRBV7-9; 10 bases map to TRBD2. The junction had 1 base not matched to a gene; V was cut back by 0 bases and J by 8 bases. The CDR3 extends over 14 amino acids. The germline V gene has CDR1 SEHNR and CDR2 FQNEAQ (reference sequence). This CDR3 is CASSLAAGGHEQFF. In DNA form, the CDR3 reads TGTGCCAGCAGCTTAGCAGCGGGGGGGCATGAGCAGTTCTTC.

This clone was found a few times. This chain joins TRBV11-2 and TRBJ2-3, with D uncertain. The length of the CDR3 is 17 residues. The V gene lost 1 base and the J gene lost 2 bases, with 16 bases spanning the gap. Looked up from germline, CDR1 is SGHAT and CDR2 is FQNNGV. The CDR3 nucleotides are TGTGCCAGCAGCTTAGGCGGCCCCTCCCGGTCCACAGATACGCAGTATTTT. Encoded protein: CASSLGGPSRSTDTQYF.

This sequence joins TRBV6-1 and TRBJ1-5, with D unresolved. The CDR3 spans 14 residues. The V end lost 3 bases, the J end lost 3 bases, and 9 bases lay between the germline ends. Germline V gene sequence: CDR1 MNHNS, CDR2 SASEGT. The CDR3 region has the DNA TGTGCCAGCAGTGACAGCGGGATCAATCAGCCCCAGCATTTT. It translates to CASSDSGINQPQHF.